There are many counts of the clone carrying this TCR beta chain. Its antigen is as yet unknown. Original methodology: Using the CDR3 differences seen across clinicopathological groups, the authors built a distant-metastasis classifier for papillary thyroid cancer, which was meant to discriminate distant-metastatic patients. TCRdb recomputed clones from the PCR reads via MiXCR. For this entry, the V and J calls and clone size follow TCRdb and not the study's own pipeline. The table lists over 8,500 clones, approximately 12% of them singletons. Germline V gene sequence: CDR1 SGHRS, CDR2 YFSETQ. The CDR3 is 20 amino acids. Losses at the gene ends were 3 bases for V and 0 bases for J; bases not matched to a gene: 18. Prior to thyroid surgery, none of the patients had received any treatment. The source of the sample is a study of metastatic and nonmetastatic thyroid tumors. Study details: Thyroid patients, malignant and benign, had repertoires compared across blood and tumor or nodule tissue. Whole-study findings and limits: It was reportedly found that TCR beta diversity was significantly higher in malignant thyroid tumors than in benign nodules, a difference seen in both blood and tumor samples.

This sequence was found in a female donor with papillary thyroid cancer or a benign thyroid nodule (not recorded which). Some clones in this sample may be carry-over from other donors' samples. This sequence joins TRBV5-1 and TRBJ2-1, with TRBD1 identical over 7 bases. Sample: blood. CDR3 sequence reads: CASSSTGERASRSSYNEQFF. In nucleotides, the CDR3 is TGCGCCAGCAGCTCTACAGGGGAAAGGGCTAGCAGGAGCTCCTACAATGAGCAGTTCTTC.